This T cell receptor (beta chain) comes out of a study of blood T cell repertoires in COVID-19. Study-level information: Specimens from acute and convalescent COVID-19 originated in the United States, Italy and Spain.

The data were produced by immunoSEQ multiplex PCR, yet TCRdb's version contains in-frame clones alone and is incomplete. The data show 250,000 to 300,000 clones, approximately 89% seen once. Germline CDR1 is SGHNT and CDR2 is YENEEA. The CDR3 runs 15 residues. Between the trimmed V and J ends, which lost 2 bases and 5 bases, there was a span of 13 bases. Participants were placed into cohorts based on the clinical history they reported. The chain combines TRBV11-3 with TRBJ2-1, with a weak D call TRBD2 (6 bases). The receptor comes from a woman in her sixties or seventies who had recovered from COVID-19. Specimen: PBMCs or T cells enriched from blood (not recorded which). The CDR3 sequence: CASSLTGERDNEQFF. The CDR3 nucleotides are TGTGCCAGCAGCTTAACGGGGGAGAGGGACAATGAGCAGTTCTTC.